This T cell receptor (beta chain) was obtained from a study of shared clonotypes between healthy human individuals. General study points: The diversity represented, both genetic and in exposure history, was limited by few donors. What rarefaction showed was incomplete sorted-subset sequencing despite large depth.

Source study methods: ImmunoSEQ supplied junction-only sequences lacking quality scores, so filtering was different. The data were produced by immunoSEQ multiplex PCR, yet TCRdb's version contains in-frame clones alone and is incomplete. V, J and clone size are those of that table, while D and trimming were read from the DNA. Here the sample spans 850,000 to 1,200,000 clones, about 75% being singletons. CD45RA-negative memory and CD45RA+ naive subsets were split from the CD4+ cells. In germline, CDR1 is SNHLY, CDR2 FYNNEI. There are 12 residues in the CDR3. Trimming left V 6 bases short and J 7 bases short, with 10 bases between. On this clone: Its antigen is still unknown.

The TCR was taken from a man between 18 and 35 years old in good health. The chain recombines TRBV2 with TRBJ2-1; TRBD1 might be the D (5 bases). Sequences were obtained from memory CD4+ T cells sorted from blood. The subset denotes: CD45RA-negative fraction. The CDR3 coding sequence is TGTGCCAGCAGCCAGGGTTGGAATGAGCAGTTCTTC. Its protein is CASSQGWNEQFF.